The sample holds a few counts of the clone carrying this TCR beta chain. Its matching antigen is unknown. V lost 6 bases to trimming and J lost 6 bases, with 14 bases between them. There are 14 residues in the CDR3. Germline V lookup: CDR1 SGHTA, CDR2 FQGNSA. The investigators reverse transcribed all of the isolated RNA, so they sequenced expressed TCRB transcripts. Data came from immunoSEQ multiplex PCR; TCRdb stores just in-frame clones and leaves some out. The table has over 150,000 clones, 6% to 9% seen once; the top ten hold around 0.5%. Every donor provided one heparinised blood draw, which averaged approximately 120 mL. Sorting that relied on CD45RO/CCR7/CD25/CD127/CD95/CD27 yielded CD4+ naive, central memory, regulatory and stem cell-like memory cells. These data originate in a study of beta chain features in type 1 diabetes. Across the study: There were approximately 100,000,000 sorted cells examined across all samples. Study-level points and caveats: Resolution of whether HLA type affects TCRB rearrangement was not achieved here. A moderate, significant TCRB CDR3 shortening appeared in type 1 diabetes across four CD4+ subsets.

The sample was central memory CD4+ T cells from blood. The chain carries TRBV7-2 and TRBJ2-2, with D hard to call. The source of this sequence is a young man with type 1 diabetes. The CDR3 DNA reads TGTGCCAGCAGTCCGCGACAAGTGGCCGGGGAGCTGTTTTTT. Translating gives CASSPRQVAGELFF.